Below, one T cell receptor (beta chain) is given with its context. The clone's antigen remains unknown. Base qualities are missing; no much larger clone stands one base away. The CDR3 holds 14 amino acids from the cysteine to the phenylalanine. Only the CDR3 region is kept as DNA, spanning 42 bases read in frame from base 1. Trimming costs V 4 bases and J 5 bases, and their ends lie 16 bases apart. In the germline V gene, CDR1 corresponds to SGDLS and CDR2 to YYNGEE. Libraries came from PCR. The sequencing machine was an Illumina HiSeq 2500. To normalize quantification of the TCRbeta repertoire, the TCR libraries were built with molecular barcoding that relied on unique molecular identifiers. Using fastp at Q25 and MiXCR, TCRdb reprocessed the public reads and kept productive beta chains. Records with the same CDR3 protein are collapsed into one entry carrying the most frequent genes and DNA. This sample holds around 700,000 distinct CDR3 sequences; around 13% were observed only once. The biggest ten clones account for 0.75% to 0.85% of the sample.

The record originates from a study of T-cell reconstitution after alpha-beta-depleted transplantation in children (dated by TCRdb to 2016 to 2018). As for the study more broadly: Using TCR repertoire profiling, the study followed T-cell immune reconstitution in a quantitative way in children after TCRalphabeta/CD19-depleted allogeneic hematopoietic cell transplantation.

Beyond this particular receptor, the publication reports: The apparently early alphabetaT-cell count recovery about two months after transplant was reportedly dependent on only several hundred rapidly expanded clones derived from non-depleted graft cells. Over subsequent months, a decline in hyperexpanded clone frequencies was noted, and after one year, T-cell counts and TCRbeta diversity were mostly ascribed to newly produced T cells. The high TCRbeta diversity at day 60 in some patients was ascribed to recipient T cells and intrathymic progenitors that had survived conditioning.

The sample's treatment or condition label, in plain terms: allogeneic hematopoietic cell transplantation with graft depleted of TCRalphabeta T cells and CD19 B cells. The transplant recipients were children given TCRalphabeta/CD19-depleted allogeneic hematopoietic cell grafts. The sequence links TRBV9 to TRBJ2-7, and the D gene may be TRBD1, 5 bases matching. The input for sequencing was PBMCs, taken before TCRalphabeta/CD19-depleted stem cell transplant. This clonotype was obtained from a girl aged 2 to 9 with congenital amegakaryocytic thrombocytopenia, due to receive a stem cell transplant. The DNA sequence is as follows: TGTGCCAGCAGCCCTAAACAGGTATACCACGAGCAGTACTTC. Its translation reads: CASSPKQVYHEQYF.